The 3 T cell receptor beta chains below were found in one sample sequenced in a study of cytomegalovirus exposure and HLA in healthy donors (dated by TCRdb to between 2016 and 2019). The library was obtained by the immunoSEQ multiplex PCR assay. For the multiplex PCR, a mixture combining 60 forward primers for TCR Vbeta segments and 13 reverse primers for TCR Jbeta segments was used. Not all clones reach the TCRdb copy of this immuneACCESS table, which keeps in-frame sequences only. Checked studies attribute under half of the gap to unresolved V genes and leave the rest unexplained. In all, the sample holds roughly 290,000 clones, and roughly 90% of those were seen once. In total, the top ten clones hold about 2.5% of the sample. Source material: PBMCs. The receptors were sampled from a woman younger than 35 in good health and CMV-seronegative.

This clone was seen once. The rearrangement links TRBV13 to TRBJ1-1; TRBD1 matches at 9 bases. CDR3 length: 16 residues. Germline V gene lookup returns CDR1 PRHDT and CDR2 FYEKMQ (reference sequence). J was trimmed by 1 base and V by 4 bases; bases with no gene match: 7. The CDR3 reads CASSSPQGARNTEAFF. In nucleotides, the CDR3 is TGTGCCAGCAGCTCCCCACAGGGGGCGCGGAACACTGAAGCTTTCTTT.

The gene calls are TRBV10-3 and TRBJ2-7; 8 bases line up with TRBD2. CDR3 length: 14 residues. The V segment lost 0 bases and the J segment 4 bases; nucleotides outside the gene matches: 2. CDR1 is ENHRY and CDR2 is SYGVKD in the germline V gene. The CDR3 sequence is CAISESSGGYEQYF. The CDR3 nucleotides read TGTGCCATCAGTGAGTCAAGCGGGGGATACGAGCAGTACTTC.

This chain links TRBV30 with TRBJ1-2; D unclear. This CDR3 spans 16 amino acids. Trimming took off 0 bases at V and 6 bases at J, with 20 bases between the two ends. In germline, CDR1 is GTSNPN, CDR2 SVGIG (reference sequence). The CDR3 protein is CAWSVLPARANDGYTF. DNA of the CDR3: TGTGCCTGGAGTGTACTCCCTGCGAGGGCTAATGATGGCTACACCTTC.